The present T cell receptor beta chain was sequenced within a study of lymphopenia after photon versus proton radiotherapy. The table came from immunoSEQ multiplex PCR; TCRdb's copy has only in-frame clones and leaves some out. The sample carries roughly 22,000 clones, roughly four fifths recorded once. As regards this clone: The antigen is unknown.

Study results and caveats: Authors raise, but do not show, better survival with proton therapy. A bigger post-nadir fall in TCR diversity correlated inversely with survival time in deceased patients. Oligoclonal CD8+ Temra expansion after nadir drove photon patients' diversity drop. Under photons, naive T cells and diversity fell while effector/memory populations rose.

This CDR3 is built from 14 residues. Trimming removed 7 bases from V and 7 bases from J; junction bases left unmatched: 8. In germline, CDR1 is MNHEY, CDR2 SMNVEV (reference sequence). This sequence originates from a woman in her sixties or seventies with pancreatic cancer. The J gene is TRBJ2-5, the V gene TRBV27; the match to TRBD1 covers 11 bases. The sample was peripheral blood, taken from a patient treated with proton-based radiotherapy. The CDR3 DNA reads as TGTGCCAGCACCAACCCCGGACAGGGGGCGACCCAGTACTTC. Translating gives CASTNPGQGATQYF.